This T cell receptor beta chain derives from a study of PD-L1 blockade in urothelial cancer. The CDR3 runs 14 residues. Germline values: CDR1 SGHTA, CDR2 FQGNSA. The V end was cut by 5 bases, the J end by 0 bases, with 7 bases between. TCRdb's copy holds only in-frame clones and misses some; the assay was immunoSEQ multiplex PCR. The sample lists roughly 56,000 clones, approximately 80% occurring once. This chain connects TRBV7-2 to TRBJ1-4; D unresolved. This receptor was obtained from a man between 65 and 80 years old with urothelial cancer. This sample comprised PBMCs, obtained around atezolizumab (anti-PD-L1) treatment. CDR3 nucleotide sequence: TGTGCCAGCAGCGCAGGAACAACTAATGAAAAACTGTTTTTT. This codes for CASSAGTTNEKLFF.